This T cell receptor (beta chain) was found in a study of blood T cells in healthy people across ages. CDR1 and CDR2 (germline): MNHEY, SVGAGI. The CDR3 length is 16 residues. V lost 0 bases to trimming and J lost 7 bases; unmatched junction nucleotides: 11. As for this clonotype: Its specificity is unknown.

Next came a second PCR, run for 7 to 11 cycles, which used a sample-barcoded 5' primer along with a J-beta primer mix. TCRdb reanalysed the 5' RACE reads using MiXCR and keeps one entry per CDR3 protein. The sample gives about 400,000 distinct CDR3 sequences, over 45% of which show up once; 50% to 65% is in the top ten. General study results and limits: Fewer expanded clones and more diversity marked long-lived versus aged donors. The unknown donor CMV status may have confounded expanded clonotype changes.

Healthy Russian Caucasian donors spanned ages roughly 6 to 90 years. The sample taken for sequencing was blood. V is TRBV6-5 and J is TRBJ2-7, with 8 positions matching TRBD2. The sequence was collected from a man aged 60-69 years in good health. CDR3 region: CASSYSRLALNNEQYF. The CDR3 nucleotides are TGTGCCAGCAGTTACTCCCGACTAGCGCTAAACAATGAGCAGTACTTC.